One sample yielded the 29 T cell receptor beta chains listed below, sequenced in a study of OX40 agonist ivuxolimab in advanced cancers. Sequencing was performed with immunoSEQ multiplex PCR; in TCRdb, only in-frame clones are kept and a portion is missing. Among approximately 86,000 clones listed, roughly 90% were seen once. The sample was CD4+ or CD8+ T cells sorted from blood, taken in a trial of the OX40 agonist ivuxolimab. These receptors were taken from an adult with an advanced solid tumor such as melanoma, head and neck, liver or kidney cancer.

This chain connects TRBV18 to TRBJ2-5; 8 positions match TRBD2. CDR1 and CDR2 (germline): KGHSH, LQKENI. This CDR3 spans 15 amino acids. Unmatched junction bases numbered 11, after V lost 6 bases and J lost 5 bases. The CDR3 DNA follows: TGTGCCAGCTCGTGGTCGGGGGGGCGCATGGAGACCCAGTACTTC. It codes for CASSWSGGRMETQYF.

CDR3 nucleotides: TGCGCCAGCAGCTCCACAGTGAACACTGAAGCTTTCTTT. Its translation is CASSSTVNTEAFF. V usage is TRBV5-1 and J usage is TRBJ1-1; D uncertain. The CDR3 contains 13 residues. The V end lost 3 bases, the J end lost 0 bases, and 6 bases lay between the germline ends. Looked up from germline, CDR1 is SGHRS and CDR2 is YFSETQ.

Comments on this clone: A junction end diverges from the germline sequence, so it may reflect a read error. The rearrangement links TRBV18 to TRBJ1-1; 11 bases match TRBD1. Per germline, CDR1 KGHSH and CDR2 LQKENI. CDR3 size: 20 residues. CDR3 amino acids: CASSPPEGTGGSRRKQRAFF. The CDR3 region has the DNA TGTGCCAGTTCACCACCGGAGGGGACAGGGGGAAGCAGGAGGAAACAAAGAGCTTTCTTT.

The chain has TRBV2 and TRBJ1-5, with D unresolved. Germline lookup yields CDR1 SNHLY and CDR2 FYNNEI. V lost 2 bases and J lost 5, with 10 bases in between. The CDR3 totals 14 residues. CDR3 region: CASSESRQDQPQHF. CDR3 nucleotides: TGTGCCAGCAGTGAATCGAGGCAGGATCAGCCCCAGCATTTT.

This clone has only one observation. The chain uses TRBV28 and TRBJ1-1; 7 bases match TRBD1. The V gene's germline CDR1 is MDHEN and CDR2 SYDVKM. The CDR3 has 13 amino acids. With 7 bases clipped from V and 6 bases from J, the junction kept 8 bases outside the gene matches. The CDR3 DNA is TGTGCCAGCAACCGAGGGGGCGGGTCTGAAGCTTTCTTT. This encodes CASNRGGGSEAFF.

V and J are TRBV9 and TRBJ2-2; TRBD2 aligns across 8 bases. Trimming removed 0 bases from V and 3 bases from J; junction bases left unmatched: 7. The CDR3 length is 17 residues. Germline values: CDR1 SGDLS, CDR2 YYNGEE. The CDR3 DNA reads as TGTGCCAGCAGCGTAGCTAGCGGGTCAGGCTACACCGGGGAGCTGTTTTTT. Translation gives CASSVASGSGYTGELFF.

The rearrangement links TRBV5-8 to TRBJ2-1; D is possibly TRBD2 (6 bases). With 4 bases removed from V and 9 bases from J, the gap between germline ends came to 14 bases. In germline, CDR1 is SGHTS, CDR2 YDEGEE. The CDR3 has 13 residues. CDR3 sequence reads: CASSLMTRSEQFF. CDR3 in DNA: TGTGCCAGCAGCCTGATGACTAGGAGTGAGCAGTTCTTC.

The chain uses TRBV6-5 and TRBJ2-7; TRBD1 is a possible D gene (6 bases). The V end was cut by 2 bases, the J end by 6 bases, with 14 bases between. The germline V gene encodes CDR1 MNHEY and CDR2 SVGAGI. CDR3 length: 14 residues. CDR3 residues: CASSYGQGMLEQYF. The CDR3 DNA sequence: TGTGCCAGCAGTTACGGGCAGGGGATGCTCGAGCAGTACTTC.

The V gene is TRBV7-3, the J gene TRBJ2-1, with TRBD2 matching over 9 bases. The germline V gene encodes CDR1 SGHTA and CDR2 FQGTGA. The CDR3 covers 14 residues. J lost 5 bases, V lost 3 bases, and 2 bases had no gene match. The CDR3: CASSFGLANNEQFF. The CDR3 region has the DNA TGTGCCAGCAGCTTCGGACTAGCGAACAATGAGCAGTTCTTC.

This clone was counted once. The chain uses TRBV28 and TRBJ2-7, with 8 bases identical to TRBD2. J gave up 0 bases and V 3 bases, and 4 bases lay outside the gene matches. This CDR3 has 15 residues. CDR1 is MDHEN, CDR2 SYDVKM, per germline. Written as DNA, the CDR3 is TGTGCCAGCAGTTTCACTAGCGGACCCTCCTACGAGCAGTACTTC. Its protein is CASSFTSGPSYEQYF.

V usage is TRBV30 and J usage is TRBJ1-5; D not resolved. Germline V gene data show CDR1 as GTSNPN and CDR2 as SVGIG (reference sequence). Between the trimmed V and J ends, which lost 1 base and 0 bases, there was a span of 7 bases. There are 14 residues in the CDR3. The CDR3: CAWSEDYSNQPQHF. CDR3 coding DNA: TGTGCCTGGAGTGAAGATTATAGCAATCAGCCCCAGCATTTT.

The chain uses TRBV18 and TRBJ1-1; possible D gene TRBD1, 5 bases. V was shortened by 5 bases and J by 3 bases, with 13 bases between the two germline ends. CDR3 size: 14 residues. Germline values: CDR1 KGHSH, CDR2 LQKENI. The CDR3 sequence: CASSYERGDTEAFF. The CDR3 DNA is TGTGCCAGCTCATACGAACGGGGGGACACTGAAGCTTTCTTT.

This chain links TRBV7-7 with TRBJ2-2; D ambiguous. Germline V gene lookup returns CDR1 SSHAT and CDR2 FNYEAQ (reference sequence). This CDR3 has 12 residues. CDR3: CASSEGTGELFF. CDR3 coding DNA: TGTGCTAGCTCGGAAGGGACCGGGGAGCTGTTTTTT.

The V call is TRBV9, the J call TRBJ2-5; D may be TRBD2 (6 bases). The germline V and J ends were trimmed by 0 bases and 5 bases, with 17 bases remaining between them. Germline CDR1 SGDLS, CDR2 YYNGEE. The CDR3 extends over 16 amino acids. For the CDR3, the DNA is TGTGCCAGCAGCGTAGGCCAAGCGGGTTTAGGGGAGACCCAGTACTTC. It yields the protein CASSVGQAGLGETQYF.

This clone was picked up a small number of times. J is TRBJ1-5 and V is TRBV10-3, with D hard to call. The ends were cut back, 0 bases at V and 4 bases at J, with 4 bases in the middle. CDR1 and CDR2 (germline): ENHRY, SYGVKD. The CDR3 is 13 residues long. DNA for the CDR3: TGTGCCATCAGTGAGTCGGGGAATCAGCCCCAGCATTTT. Encoded protein: CAISESGNQPQHF.

J is TRBJ1-1 and V is TRBV7-9; TRBD1 matches 7 bases. With V trimmed by 5 bases and J by 0 bases, 6 bases remained unmatched. This CDR3 contains 15 residues. Germline CDR1 is SEHNR and CDR2 is FQNEAQ (reference sequence). The CDR3 spells CASSPRDRLNTEAFF. In DNA, the CDR3 is TGTGCCAGCAGCCCACGGGACAGACTGAACACTGAAGCTTTCTTT.

The chain joins TRBV5-5 to TRBJ1-1, with 12 bases that match TRBD1. V was clipped by 4 bases and J by 7 bases; unmatched bases: 8. CDR3 size: 15 residues. Looked up from germline, CDR1 is SGHKS and CDR2 is YYEKEE (reference sequence). The CDR3 DNA reads as TGTGCCAGCAGCATGAGGGGACAGGGGGCCGATGAAGCTTTCTTT. Protein sequence: CASSMRGQGADEAFF.

This chain joins TRBV2 and TRBJ2-5, with 12 bases identical to TRBD2. The CDR3 spans 14 residues. CDR1 and CDR2 from the germline V gene are SNHLY and FYNNEI. V gave up 5 bases and J gave up 5 bases; unmatched junction bases: 3. The CDR3 DNA sequence: TGTGCCAGCAGTCTAGCGGGAGGGGCGGAGACCCAGTACTTC. It codes for CASSLAGGAETQYF.

V usage is TRBV7-2 and J usage is TRBJ2-3, with D tentatively TRBD2 (5 bases). The CDR3 is 15 amino acids. Germline CDR1 SGHTA, CDR2 FQGNSA. V lost 2 bases and J lost 6, with 15 bases in between. The CDR3 region is CASSLSGVRGDTQYF. The CDR3 DNA follows: TGTGCCAGCAGCTTAAGCGGCGTGAGAGGGGATACGCAGTATTTT.

The J gene is TRBJ2-3, the V gene TRBV5-1; 14 positions agree with TRBD2. The length of the CDR3 is 17 residues. V was pared by 0 bases and J by 4 bases, with 4 bases of the junction left unmatched. Per germline, CDR1 SGHRS and CDR2 YFSETQ. The CDR3 is CASSLAGTSGSPDTQYF. The CDR3 nucleotides read TGCGCCAGCAGCTTGGCCGGGACTAGCGGGAGCCCAGATACGCAGTATTTT.

The rearrangement links TRBV11-2 to TRBJ2-4; D ambiguous. Germline assignment: CDR1 SGHAT and CDR2 FQNNGV. The CDR3 has 16 residues. Trimming took 8 bases from V and 0 from J, leaving 17 bases between them. The CDR3 DNA sequence: TGTGCCAGCTCCCCATTTGGCGGCCTAGCCAAAAACATTCAGTACTTC. It is translated as CASSPFGGLAKNIQYF.

This clone was detected once. This chain joins TRBV28 and TRBJ2-3, with TRBD2 as a possible D gene (6 bases). The V gene's germline CDR1 is MDHEN and CDR2 SYDVKM. Trimming pared 5 bases from V and 0 bases from J, leaving 12 bases between. The CDR3 extends over 15 amino acids. The CDR3 DNA reads as TGTGCCAGCAGTCACCGACTAGAAAGCACAGATACGCAGTATTTT. Its translation is CASSHRLESTDTQYF.

The chain has TRBV25-1 and TRBJ1-4; TRBD1 matches at 7 bases. Germline lookup yields CDR1 MGHDK and CDR2 SYGVNS. Losses at the gene ends were 5 bases for V and 6 bases for J; bases not matched to a gene: 9. CDR3 length equals 15 residues. The CDR3 loop reads CASSRQGPVYEKLFF. The CDR3 coding sequence is TGTGCCAGCAGTCGACAGGGACCAGTTTATGAAAAACTGTTTTTT.

The CDR3 is CASSFDSQTNYGYTF. CDR3 coding DNA: TGTGCCAGCAGCTTTGACAGCCAAACTAACTATGGCTACACCTTC. The chain uses TRBV5-4 and TRBJ1-2, with D maybe TRBD1 (5 bases). The V end lost 2 bases, the J end lost 0 bases, and 11 bases lay between the germline ends. The CDR3 runs to 15 residues. Germline-derived CDR1 and CDR2 are SGHNT and YYREEE (reference sequence).

Regarding this clone: Other DNA sequences within the sample encode an identical CDR3. The chain couples TRBV6-5 to TRBJ1-4, with 11 bases matching TRBD1. The CDR3 has 15 amino acids. The germline gives CDR1 MNHEY, CDR2 SVGAGI. The J segment lost 8 bases and the V segment lost 0 bases, leaving 2 bases of the junction unmatched. The CDR3, as DNA: TGTGCCAGCAGTTACTCGGGGACAGGGGGAGAAAAACTGTTTTTT. Translating gives CASSYSGTGGEKLFF.

The chain uses TRBV27 and TRBJ2-5; D perhaps matches TRBD1 (8 bases). Trimming removed 5 bases at V and 5 bases at J, with 18 bases between. From germline, CDR1 is MNHEY and CDR2 SMNVEV (reference sequence). This CDR3 contains 15 residues. In DNA form, the CDR3 reads TGTGCCAGCAGTCCCTGGACAGGGAGGGGGGAGACCCAGTACTTC. Its protein is CASSPWTGRGETQYF.

The CDR3 loop is CASRTRGAPGELFF. Written as DNA, the CDR3 is TGTGCCAGCAGAACCCGAGGGGCTCCCGGGGAGCTGTTTTTT. The rearrangement links TRBV6-5 to TRBJ2-2; D is perhaps TRBD1 or TRBD2 (5 bases each). The CDR3 extends over 14 amino acids. Trimming cost V 6 bases and J 6 bases, with 14 bases left between them. The germline V gene has CDR1 MNHEY and CDR2 SVGAGI.

The DNA for the CDR3 is TGTGCCAGCTCACCATCGGTGGATTCACCCCTCCACTTT. This sequence encodes CASSPSVDSPLHF. The chain has TRBV18 and TRBJ1-6, with D unresolved. V was trimmed by 2 bases and J by 8 bases, leaving 7 bases between them. CDR1 KGHSH and CDR2 LQKENI come from the germline V gene. The CDR3 is 13 amino acids.

The chain links TRBV6-6 to TRBJ1-2, with D perhaps TRBD1 (5 bases). The germline V gene encodes CDR1 MNHNY and CDR2 SVGAGI (reference sequence). This CDR3 has 13 residues. Trimming shortened V by 6 bases and J by 4 bases, and 12 bases separated the two germline ends. The chain's CDR3 is CASSNQGPYGYTF. CDR3 nucleotides: TGTGCCAGCAGCAATCAGGGACCCTATGGCTACACCTTC.